This T cell receptor (beta chain) was observed in a study of Ad26.COV2.S vaccination and SARS-CoV-2 variants. Method: immunoSEQ multiplex PCR; TCRdb's copy keeps in-frame clones and lacks some. The repertoire holds about 420,000 clones, roughly 90% seen once, with around 3.6% in the top ten. With 8 bases removed from V and 4 bases from J, the gap between germline ends came to 13 bases. This CDR3 is 13 amino acids long. Germline V CDR1 and CDR2: LNHDA, SQIVND (reference sequence). Treatment specified: 15 to 20 received Ad26.COV2.S at low or high dose, single or two shots; roughly five received placebo; per-sample allocation not given. Repertoires come from day 63 after the first vaccine or placebo injection.

The chain carries TRBV19 and TRBJ2-3; tentatively, D is TRBD1 (6 bases). The source of this sequence is a person aged 18 to 59 who received the Ad26.COV2.S COVID-19 vaccine or a placebo. Sequenced here: peripheral blood, sampled in a trial of Ad26.COV2.S vaccine versus placebo. The CDR3 sequence: CASGPRQADTQYF. Here the CDR3 DNA reads TGTGCCAGTGGCCCCCGACAGGCAGATACGCAGTATTTT.